The 23 T cell receptor beta chains given below trace back to one sample, sequenced in a study of blood T cell repertoires in COVID-19. Using immunoSEQ multiplex PCR, the repertoire was profiled, and TCRdb retains in-frame clones only, with some absent. The table includes roughly 150,000 clones, 85% to 90% detected once. Sample: peripheral blood. The origin of the receptors is a woman of 80 years or more with COVID-19, enrolled during active disease.

The count of this clone is one. V usage is TRBV6-2 or TRBV6-3 and J usage is TRBJ1-1; D is undetermined. Trimming stripped 2 bases from V and 4 bases from J, with 14 bases between. The CDR3 is 15 amino acids. Germline values: CDR1 MNHEY, CDR2 SVGEGT. The chain's CDR3 is CASSYPKKGGTEAFF. The CDR3 coding sequence is TGTGCCAGCAGTTACCCTAAGAAAGGAGGCACTGAAGCTTTCTTT.

This chain connects TRBV11-2 to TRBJ2-1; 13 bases match TRBD2. This CDR3 has 14 amino acids. From germline, CDR1 is SGHAT and CDR2 FQNNGV. Germline trimming cut 1 base from V and 16 bases from J; bases unmatched to any gene: 7. The CDR3 is CASSLGTSGRAPFF. The DNA of the CDR3 is TGTGCCAGCAGCTTAGGCACTAGCGGGAGGGCCCCCTTCTTC.

The rearrangement links TRBV9 to TRBJ1-6; 10 positions agree with TRBD1. The CDR3 is 15 residues long. Germline CDR1 SGDLS, CDR2 YYNGEE. V dropped 4 bases and J dropped 6; count of bases not matched to a gene: 4. The DNA for the CDR3 is TGTGCCAGCAGCACCGGACAGGGGGTTAATTCACCCCTCCACTTT. Protein product: CASSTGQGVNSPLHF.

This chain joins TRBV2 and TRBJ2-1, with D perhaps matching TRBD2 (6 bases). Looked up from germline, CDR1 is SNHLY and CDR2 is FYNNEI. V was clipped by 8 bases and J by 4 bases, with 9 bases between them. The CDR3 has 12 amino acids. The CDR3 protein is CASGGLYNEQFF. The CDR3 region has the DNA TGTGCCAGCGGGGGACTGTACAATGAGCAGTTCTTC.

This rearrangement joins TRBV12-3 or TRBV12-4 to TRBJ2-1; TRBD2 matches 10 bases. There are 13 residues in the CDR3. Trimming at V came to 7 bases and at J to 7 bases, leaving 4 bases not matched to a gene. DNA for the CDR3: TGTGCCAGCACCGGGACTAGCGTAAATGAGCAGTTCTTC. Translated, it gives CASTGTSVNEQFF.

The chain has TRBV14 and TRBJ2-7, with D maybe TRBD1 (6 bases). V lost 1 base and J lost 2, with 12 bases in between. This CDR3 has 15 amino acids. CDR1 and CDR2 from the germline V gene are SGHDN and FVKESK. The CDR3 here is CASSQGTAFTYEQYF. The CDR3, as DNA: TGTGCCAGCAGCCAAGGGACAGCTTTTACCTACGAGCAGTACTTC.

Only a few counts were recorded for this clone. This rearrangement joins TRBV3-1 (or the pseudogene TRBV3-2) to TRBJ2-1; 7 bases align to TRBD2. V lost 1 base to trimming and J lost 4 bases; unmatched junction nucleotides: 1. CDR3 length equals 14 residues. Germline V gene data show CDR1 as LGHDT and CDR2 as YNNKEL (reference sequence). CDR3 in amino acids: CASSQVGRYNEQFF. Written as DNA, the CDR3 is TGTGCCAGCAGCCAAGTCGGGAGGTACAATGAGCAGTTCTTC.

The chain couples TRBV21-1 to TRBJ2-1; no DNA check was done on the table's D call, TRBD1. TRBV21-1 corresponds to a pseudogene. The CDR3 extends over 20 amino acids. In DNA, the CDR3 is TGTGCCAGCAGCAAAGTACCCGGCCCTGGACAGGGATGGTCCTACAATGAGCAGTTCTTC. It translates to CASSKVPGPGQGWSYNEQFF.

This sequence joins TRBV27 and TRBJ1-5, with 7 bases lining up with TRBD1. V lost 6 bases, J lost 4 bases, and 6 bases stayed unmatched. CDR1 MNHEY and CDR2 SMNVEV come from the germline V gene (reference sequence). This CDR3 contains 14 residues. The CDR3 loop reads CASSDRAVNQPQHF. CDR3 DNA sequence: TGTGCCAGCAGCGACAGGGCTGTAAATCAGCCCCAGCATTTT.

The chain links TRBV5-1 to TRBJ1-1; D might be TRBD1 (5 bases). The germline V gene encodes CDR1 SGHRS and CDR2 YFSETQ. Trimming removed 0 bases from V and 4 bases from J, with 13 bases in between. The CDR3 has 15 residues. The CDR3 protein is CASSLGTGYGTEAFF. The CDR3 nucleotides read TGCGCCAGCAGCTTGGGTACAGGCTACGGCACTGAAGCTTTCTTT.

The chain carries TRBV7-9 and TRBJ2-3; TRBD2 agrees at 8 bases. Losses at the gene ends were 5 bases for V and 2 bases for J; bases not matched to a gene: 9. Germline values: CDR1 SEHNR, CDR2 FQNEAQ (reference sequence). The CDR3 has 16 residues. This CDR3 is CASSQLAALLTDTQYF. The CDR3 nucleotides read TGTGCCAGCAGCCAACTAGCGGCCCTTCTCACAGATACGCAGTATTTT. The full variable domain, in which reference TRBV7-9 and TRBJ2-3 provide the parts outside the CDR3, is DTGVSQNPRHKITKRGQNVTFRCDPISEHNRLYWYRQTLGQGPEFLTYFQNEAQLEKSRLLSDRFSAERPKGSFSTLEIQRTEQGDSAMYLCASSQLAALLTDTQYFGPGTRLTVL.

This chain links TRBV5-1 with TRBJ2-1, with 12 bases matching TRBD1. The CDR3 loop spans 15 amino acids. Germline V CDR1 and CDR2: SGHRS, YFSETQ. V trimming: 4 bases; J trimming: 8 bases; junction bases outside the gene matches: 7. This CDR3 is CASSDTGTGGYEQFF. CDR3 coding DNA: TGCGCCAGCAGCGATACCGGGACAGGGGGCTATGAGCAGTTCTTC.

This chain links TRBV4-2 with TRBJ1-5, with D tentatively TRBD1 (5 bases). This CDR3 is 15 amino acids long. CDR1 is LGHNA and CDR2 is YNFKEQ in the germline V gene. V dropped 0 bases and J dropped 7 bases, with 13 bases sitting between them. The CDR3 protein is CASSQEVGGNQPQHF. The CDR3 DNA is TGTGCCAGCAGCCAAGAAGTGGGGGGGAACCAGCCCCAGCATTTT.

The genes are TRBV12-3 or TRBV12-4 and TRBJ1-5; no clear D gene. Trimming removed 5 bases at V and 9 bases at J, with 14 bases between. This CDR3 contains 13 residues. CDR3 bases: TGTGCCAGCAGTGTTGCGGGAGGTTCGCCCCAGCATTTT. It encodes CASSVAGGSPQHF.

The J gene is TRBJ2-7, the V gene TRBV5-1, with a weak D call TRBD1 (5 bases). V was trimmed by 4 bases and J by 0 bases, leaving 8 bases between them. The V gene's germline CDR1 is SGHRS and CDR2 YFSETQ. This CDR3 has 13 residues. In DNA, the CDR3 is TGCGCCAGCAGCCCGACAGTCTCCTACGAGCAGTACTTC. This gives the protein CASSPTVSYEQYF.

This CDR3 is CASRTSGYTEAFF. The CDR3 nucleotides are TGTGCCAGCAGAACCTCAGGGTACACTGAAGCTTTCTTT. This chain links TRBV28 with TRBJ1-1, with D possibly being TRBD1 (5 bases). Trimming took off 6 bases at V and 3 bases at J, with 11 bases between the two ends. CDR3 length: 13 amino acids. Per the germline V gene, CDR1 is MDHEN and CDR2 is SYDVKM.

The chain couples TRBV7-2 to TRBJ1-3; perhaps TRBD1 as D (5 bases). Germline CDR1 is SGHTA and CDR2 is FQGNSA. The V gene lost 2 bases and the J gene lost 4 bases, with 15 bases spanning the gap. This CDR3 comprises 16 residues. CDR3 amino acids: CASSLSRGSTGNTIYF. CDR3 bases: TGTGCCAGCAGCTTATCTCGGGGGAGTACGGGAAACACCATATATTTT.

The rearrangement links TRBV25-1 to TRBJ1-1, with 12 bases lining up with TRBD1. The CDR3 is 16 residues long. Per the germline V gene, CDR1 is MGHDK and CDR2 is SYGVNS. With 10 bases clipped from V and 6 bases from J, the junction kept 15 bases outside the gene matches. CDR3 protein: CATKSRDRGQGAEAFF. The CDR3 DNA sequence: TGTGCCACCAAGTCCCGGGACAGGGGGCAAGGGGCTGAAGCTTTCTTT.

The V call is TRBV5-1, the J call TRBJ2-7; TRBD1 matches 9 bases. The J segment lost 4 bases and the V segment lost 8 bases, leaving 13 bases of the junction unmatched. The CDR3 totals 15 residues. Germline V gene lookup returns CDR1 SGHRS and CDR2 YFSETQ. The CDR3 reads CASNPDGQGYYEQYF. The CDR3 nucleotides read TGCGCCAGTAACCCTGACGGACAGGGGTATTACGAGCAGTACTTC.

This clone occurred a few times. V usage is TRBV18 and J usage is TRBJ1-3; D is perhaps TRBD1 (5 bases). The CDR3 runs 14 residues. Trimming took off 3 bases at V and 0 bases at J, with 6 bases between the two ends. CDR1 is KGHSH and CDR2 is LQKENI in the germline V gene. CDR3 bases: TGTGCCAGCTCACCGGACAACTCTGGAAACACCATATATTTT. It codes for CASSPDNSGNTIYF.

On this clone: The identical CDR3 is also encoded by other nucleotide sequences in the sample. The chain recombines TRBV7-3 with TRBJ2-5; tentatively, D is TRBD1 (7 bases). The germline CDR1 and CDR2 sequences are SGHTA and FQGTGA. V was shortened by 5 bases and J by 5 bases, with 15 bases between the two germline ends. The CDR3 has 14 residues. The CDR3 coding sequence is TGTGCCAGCAGCCGCACAGGGGCGGGGGAGACCCAGTACTTC. Encoded protein: CASSRTGAGETQYF.

The chain links TRBV5-6 to TRBJ2-1, with a tentative D call TRBD2 (7 bases). CDR1 SGHDT and CDR2 YYEEEE come from the germline V gene. V gave up 4 bases and J gave up 3 bases, with 14 bases separating them. This CDR3 has 15 amino acids. For the CDR3, the DNA is TGTGCCAGCAGCCAAACGGGGGGCGACTACAATGAGCAGTTCTTC. Protein sequence: CASSQTGGDYNEQFF. Combining the CDR3 with reference TRBV5-6 and TRBJ2-1 gives the whole variable domain DAGVTQSPTHLIKTRGQQVTLRCSPKSGHDTVSWYQQALGQGPQFIFQYYEEEERQRGNFPDRFSGHQFPNYSSELNVNALLLGDSALYLCASSQTGGDYNEQFFGPGTRLTVL.

CDR3 region: CASSRLASNTDTQYF. DNA of the CDR3: TGTGCCAGCAGCCGACTAGCGTCGAACACAGATACGCAGTATTTT. The chain has TRBV7-3 and TRBJ2-3; 8 bases agree with TRBD2. V shed 5 bases, J shed 2 bases, and the junction held 6 bases outside the gene matches. Per the germline V gene, CDR1 is SGHTA and CDR2 is FQGTGA. The CDR3 runs 15 residues. The whole variable domain, filled in from reference TRBV7-3 and TRBJ2-3, reads GAGVSQTPSNKVTEKGKYVELRCDPISGHTALYWYRQSLGQGPEFLIYFQGTGAADDSGLPNDRFFAVRPEGSVSTLKIQRTERGDSAVYLCASSRLASNTDTQYFGPGTRLTVL.